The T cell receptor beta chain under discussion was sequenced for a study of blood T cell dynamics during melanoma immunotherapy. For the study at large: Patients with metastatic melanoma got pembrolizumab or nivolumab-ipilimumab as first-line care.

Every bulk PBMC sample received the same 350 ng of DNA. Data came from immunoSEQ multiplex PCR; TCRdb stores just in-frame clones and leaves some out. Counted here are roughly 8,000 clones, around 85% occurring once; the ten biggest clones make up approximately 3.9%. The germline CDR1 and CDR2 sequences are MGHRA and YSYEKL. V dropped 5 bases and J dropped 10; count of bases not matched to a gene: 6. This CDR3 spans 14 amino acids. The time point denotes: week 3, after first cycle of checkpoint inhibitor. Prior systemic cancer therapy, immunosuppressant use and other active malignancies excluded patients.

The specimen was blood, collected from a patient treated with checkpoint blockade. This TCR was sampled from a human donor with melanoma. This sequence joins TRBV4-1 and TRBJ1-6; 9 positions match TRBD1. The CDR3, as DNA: TGCGCCAGCAGCTTTACAGGGGGCGGCTCACCCCTCCACTTT. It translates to CASSFTGGGSPLHF.